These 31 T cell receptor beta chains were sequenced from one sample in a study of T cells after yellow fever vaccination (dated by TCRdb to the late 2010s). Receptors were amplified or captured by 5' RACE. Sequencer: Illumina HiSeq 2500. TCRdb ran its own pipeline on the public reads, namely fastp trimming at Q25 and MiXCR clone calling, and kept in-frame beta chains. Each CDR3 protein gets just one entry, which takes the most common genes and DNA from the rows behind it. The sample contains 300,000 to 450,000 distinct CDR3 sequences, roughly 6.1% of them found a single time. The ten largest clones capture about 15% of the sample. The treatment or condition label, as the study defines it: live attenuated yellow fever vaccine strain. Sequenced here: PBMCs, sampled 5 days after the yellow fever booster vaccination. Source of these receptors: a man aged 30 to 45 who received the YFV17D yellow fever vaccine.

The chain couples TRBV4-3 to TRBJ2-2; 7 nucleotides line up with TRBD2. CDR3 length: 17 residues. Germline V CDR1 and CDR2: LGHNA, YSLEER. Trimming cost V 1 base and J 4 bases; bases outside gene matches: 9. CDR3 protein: CASSQVLAGVSTGELFF. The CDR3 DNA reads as TGCGCCAGCAGCCAAGTGCTGGCGGGAGTATCCACCGGGGAGCTGTTTTTT.

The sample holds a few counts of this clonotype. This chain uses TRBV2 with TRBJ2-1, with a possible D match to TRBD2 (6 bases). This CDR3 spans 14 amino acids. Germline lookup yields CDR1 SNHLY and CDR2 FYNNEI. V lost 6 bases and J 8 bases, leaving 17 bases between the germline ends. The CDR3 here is CASRPHRELDEQFF. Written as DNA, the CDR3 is TGTGCCAGCAGACCCCATCGGGAGCTAGATGAGCAGTTCTTC.

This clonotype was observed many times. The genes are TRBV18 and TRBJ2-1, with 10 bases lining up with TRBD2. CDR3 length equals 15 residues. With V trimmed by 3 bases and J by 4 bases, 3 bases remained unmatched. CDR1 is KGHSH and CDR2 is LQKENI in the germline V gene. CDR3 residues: CASSPSGLAYNEQFF. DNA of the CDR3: TGTGCCAGCTCACCGTCGGGACTAGCGTACAATGAGCAGTTCTTC.

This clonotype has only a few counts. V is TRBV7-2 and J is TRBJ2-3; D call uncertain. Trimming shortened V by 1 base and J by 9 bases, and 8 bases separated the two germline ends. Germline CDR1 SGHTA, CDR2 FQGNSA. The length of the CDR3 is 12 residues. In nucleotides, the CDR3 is TGTGCCAGCAGCTTAGGACCGGCCACGCAGTATTTT. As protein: CASSLGPATQYF. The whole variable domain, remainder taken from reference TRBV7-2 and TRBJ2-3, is GAGVSQSPSNKVTEKGKDVELRCDPISGHTALYWYRQSLGQGLEFLIYFQGNSAPDKSGLPSDRFSAERTGGSVSTLTIQRTQQEDSAVYLCASSLGPATQYFGPGTRLTVL.

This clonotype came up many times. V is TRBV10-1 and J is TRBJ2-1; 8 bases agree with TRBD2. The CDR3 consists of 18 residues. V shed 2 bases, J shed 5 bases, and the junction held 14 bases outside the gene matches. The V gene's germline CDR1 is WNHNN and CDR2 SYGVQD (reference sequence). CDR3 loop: CASSESRRAGGKHNEQFF. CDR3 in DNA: TGCGCCAGCAGTGAGAGTCGGCGCGCGGGAGGCAAACACAATGAGCAGTTCTTC.

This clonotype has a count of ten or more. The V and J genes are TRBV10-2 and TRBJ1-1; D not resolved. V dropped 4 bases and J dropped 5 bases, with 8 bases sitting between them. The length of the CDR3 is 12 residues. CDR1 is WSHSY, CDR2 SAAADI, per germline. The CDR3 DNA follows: TGCGCCAGCAGTGCTGGGGTTACTGAAGCTTTCTTT. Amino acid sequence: CASSAGVTEAFF.

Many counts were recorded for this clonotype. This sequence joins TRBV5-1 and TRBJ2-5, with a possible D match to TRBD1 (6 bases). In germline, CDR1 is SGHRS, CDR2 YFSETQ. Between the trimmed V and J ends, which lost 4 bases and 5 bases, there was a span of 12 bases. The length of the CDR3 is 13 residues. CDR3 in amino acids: CASSGTGTETQYF. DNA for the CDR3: TGCGCCAGCAGCGGAACAGGGACCGAGACCCAGTACTTC.

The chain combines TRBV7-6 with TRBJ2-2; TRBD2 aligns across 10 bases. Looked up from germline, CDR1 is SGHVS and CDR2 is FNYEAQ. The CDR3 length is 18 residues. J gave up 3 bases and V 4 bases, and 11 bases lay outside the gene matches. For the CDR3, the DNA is TGTGCCAGCAGCTCCTTAGCGGGAGGCCTCCCGGACACCGGGGAGCTGTTTTTT. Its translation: CASSSLAGGLPDTGELFF.

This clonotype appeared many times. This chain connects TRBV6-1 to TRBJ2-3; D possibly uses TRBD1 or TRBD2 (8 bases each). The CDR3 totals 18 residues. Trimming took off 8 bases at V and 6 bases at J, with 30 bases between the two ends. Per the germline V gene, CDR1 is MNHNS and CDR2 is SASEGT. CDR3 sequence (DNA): TGTGCCAGCCAACAGGGGGGACTAGGAGGCTCTTTTTCCGATACGCAGTATTTT. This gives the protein CASQQGGLGGSFSDTQYF.

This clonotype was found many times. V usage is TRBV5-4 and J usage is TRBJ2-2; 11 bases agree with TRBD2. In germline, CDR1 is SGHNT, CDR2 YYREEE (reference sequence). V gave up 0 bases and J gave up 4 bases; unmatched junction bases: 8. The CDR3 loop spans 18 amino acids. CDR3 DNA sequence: TGTGCCAGCAGCTTGGGGACTAGCGGGCCTGGCTCCACCGGGGAGCTGTTTTTT. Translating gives CASSLGTSGPGSTGELFF.

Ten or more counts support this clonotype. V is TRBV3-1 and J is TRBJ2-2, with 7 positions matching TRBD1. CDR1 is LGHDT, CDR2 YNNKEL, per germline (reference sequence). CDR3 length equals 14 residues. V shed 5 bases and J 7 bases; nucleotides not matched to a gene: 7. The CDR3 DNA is TGTGCCAGCAGCTCAACCCCAGGGGGCGGGGAGCTGTTTTTT. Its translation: CASSSTPGGGELFF.

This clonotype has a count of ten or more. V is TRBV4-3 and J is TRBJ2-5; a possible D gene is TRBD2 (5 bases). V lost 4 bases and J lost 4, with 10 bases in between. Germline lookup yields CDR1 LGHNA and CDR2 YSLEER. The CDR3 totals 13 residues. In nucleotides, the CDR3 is TGCGCCAGCAGCCTAAACGAGGGAGAGACCCAGTACTTC. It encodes CASSLNEGETQYF.

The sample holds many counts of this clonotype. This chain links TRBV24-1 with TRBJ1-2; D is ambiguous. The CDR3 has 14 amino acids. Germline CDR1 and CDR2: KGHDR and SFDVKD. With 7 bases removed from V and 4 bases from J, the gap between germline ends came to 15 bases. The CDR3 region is CATSSDRTGYGYTF. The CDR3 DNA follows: TGTGCCACCAGCTCCGATAGGACGGGCTATGGCTACACCTTC.

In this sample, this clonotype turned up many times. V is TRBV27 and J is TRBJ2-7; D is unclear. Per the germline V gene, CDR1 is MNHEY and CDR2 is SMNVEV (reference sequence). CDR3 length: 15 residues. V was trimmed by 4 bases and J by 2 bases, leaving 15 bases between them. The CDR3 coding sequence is TGTGCCAGCAGTTCCGAGCACGATACCACCTACGAGCAGTACTTC. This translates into CASSSEHDTTYEQYF.

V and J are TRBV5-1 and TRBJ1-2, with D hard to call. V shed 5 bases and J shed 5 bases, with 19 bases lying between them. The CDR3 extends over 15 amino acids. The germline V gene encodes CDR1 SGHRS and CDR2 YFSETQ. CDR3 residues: CASSPGGRISYGYTF. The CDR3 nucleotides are TGCGCCAGCAGTCCCGGCGGACGGATTTCTTATGGCTACACCTTC.

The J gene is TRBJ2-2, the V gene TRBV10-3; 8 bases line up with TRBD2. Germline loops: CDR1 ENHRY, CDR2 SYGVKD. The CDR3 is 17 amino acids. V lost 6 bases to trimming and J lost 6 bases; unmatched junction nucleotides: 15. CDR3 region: CAIRTGTRGGVSGELFF. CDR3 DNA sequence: TGTGCCATCAGAACCGGGACTAGGGGTGGTGTCTCCGGGGAGCTGTTTTTT.

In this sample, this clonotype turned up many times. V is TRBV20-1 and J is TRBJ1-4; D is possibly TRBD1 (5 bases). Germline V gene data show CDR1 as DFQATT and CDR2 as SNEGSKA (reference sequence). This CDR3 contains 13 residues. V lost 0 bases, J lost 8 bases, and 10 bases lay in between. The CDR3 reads CSARDNRDEKLFF. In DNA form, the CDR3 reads TGCAGTGCTAGAGATAATAGGGACGAAAAACTGTTTTTT.

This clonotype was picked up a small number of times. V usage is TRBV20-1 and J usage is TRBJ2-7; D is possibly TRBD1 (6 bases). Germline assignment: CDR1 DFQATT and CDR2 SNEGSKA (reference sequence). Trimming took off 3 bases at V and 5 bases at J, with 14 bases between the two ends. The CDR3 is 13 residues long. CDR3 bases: TGCAGTGCTAGTACTGCAGGGGCCCACGAGCAGTACTTC. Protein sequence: CSASTAGAHEQYF.

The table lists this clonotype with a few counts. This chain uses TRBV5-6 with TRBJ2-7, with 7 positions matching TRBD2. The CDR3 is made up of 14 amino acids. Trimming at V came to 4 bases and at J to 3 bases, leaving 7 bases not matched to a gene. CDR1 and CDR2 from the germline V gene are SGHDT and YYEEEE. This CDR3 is CASSPRGGSYEQYF. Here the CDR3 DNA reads TGTGCCAGCAGCCCCCGGGGCGGGAGCTACGAGCAGTACTTC.

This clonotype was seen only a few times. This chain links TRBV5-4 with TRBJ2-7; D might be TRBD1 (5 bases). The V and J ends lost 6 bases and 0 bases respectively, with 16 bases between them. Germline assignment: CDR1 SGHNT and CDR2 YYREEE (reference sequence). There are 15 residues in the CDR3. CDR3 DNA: TGTGCCAGCACCGATGGACAAGGAAGCTCCTACGAGCAGTACTTC. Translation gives CASTDGQGSSYEQYF.

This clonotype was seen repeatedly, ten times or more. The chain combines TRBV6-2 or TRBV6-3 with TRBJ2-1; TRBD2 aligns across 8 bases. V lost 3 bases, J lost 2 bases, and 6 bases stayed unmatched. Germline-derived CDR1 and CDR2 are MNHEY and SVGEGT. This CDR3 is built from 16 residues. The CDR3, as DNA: TGTGCCAGCAGTTATACTCTAGCGGGTGCCTACAATGAGCAGTTCTTC. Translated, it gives CASSYTLAGAYNEQFF.

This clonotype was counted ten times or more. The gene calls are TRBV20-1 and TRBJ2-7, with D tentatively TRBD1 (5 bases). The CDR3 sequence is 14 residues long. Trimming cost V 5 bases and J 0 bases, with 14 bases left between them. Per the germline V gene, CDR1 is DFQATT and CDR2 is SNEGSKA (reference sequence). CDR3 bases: TGCAGTGCTCTTGCTACAAGGGGCTCCTACGAGCAGTACTTC. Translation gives CSALATRGSYEQYF.

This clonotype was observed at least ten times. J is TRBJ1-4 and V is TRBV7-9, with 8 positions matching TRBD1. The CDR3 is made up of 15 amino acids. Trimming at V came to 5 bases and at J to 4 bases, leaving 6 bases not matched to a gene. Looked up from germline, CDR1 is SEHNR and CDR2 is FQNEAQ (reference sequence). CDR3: CASSPRGQVNEKLFF. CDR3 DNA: TGTGCCAGCAGCCCCAGGGGGCAGGTTAATGAAAAACTGTTTTTT. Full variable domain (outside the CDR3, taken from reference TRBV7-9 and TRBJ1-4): DTGVSQNPRHKITKRGQNVTFRCDPISEHNRLYWYRQTLGQGPEFLTYFQNEAQLEKSRLLSDRFSAERPKGSFSTLEIQRTEQGDSAMYLCASSPRGQVNEKLFFGSGTQLSVL.

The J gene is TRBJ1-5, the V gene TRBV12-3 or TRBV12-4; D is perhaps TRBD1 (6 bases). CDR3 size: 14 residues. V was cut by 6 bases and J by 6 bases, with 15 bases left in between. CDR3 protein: CASSTTGYGQPQHF. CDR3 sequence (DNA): TGTGCCAGCAGCACTACAGGGTACGGTCAGCCCCAGCATTTT.

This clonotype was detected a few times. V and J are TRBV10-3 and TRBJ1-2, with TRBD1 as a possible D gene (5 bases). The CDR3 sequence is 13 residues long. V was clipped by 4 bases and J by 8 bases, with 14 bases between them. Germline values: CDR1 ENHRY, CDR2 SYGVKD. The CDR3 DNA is TGTGCCATCAGTGTGAGGGATAGGGACGGCTACACCTTC. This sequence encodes CAISVRDRDGYTF.

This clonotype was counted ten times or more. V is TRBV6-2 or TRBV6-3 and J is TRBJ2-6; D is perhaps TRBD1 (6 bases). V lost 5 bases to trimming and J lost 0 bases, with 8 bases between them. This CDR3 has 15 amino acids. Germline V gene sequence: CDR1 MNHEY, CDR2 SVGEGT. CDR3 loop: CASSRQASGANVLTF. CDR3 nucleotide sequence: TGTGCCAGCAGTCGACAGGCCTCTGGGGCCAACGTCCTGACTTTC.

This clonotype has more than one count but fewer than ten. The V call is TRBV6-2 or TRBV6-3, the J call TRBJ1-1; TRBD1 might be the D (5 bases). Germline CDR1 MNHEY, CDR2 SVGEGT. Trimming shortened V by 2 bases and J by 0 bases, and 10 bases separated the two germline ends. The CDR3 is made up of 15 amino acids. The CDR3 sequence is CASSYGGRVNTEAFF. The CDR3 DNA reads TGTGCCAGCAGTTACGGAGGCAGGGTGAACACTGAAGCTTTCTTT.

As DNA, the CDR3 is TGTGCCAGCAGCCAAGAGAACAGGGCCGAACCCCTCCACTTT. It translates to CASSQENRAEPLHF. The V and J genes are TRBV4-2 and TRBJ1-6, with D possibly TRBD1 on 6 matching bases. The CDR3 is 14 amino acids. Trimming pared 0 bases from V and 12 bases from J, leaving 12 bases between. Germline CDR1 LGHNA, CDR2 YNFKEQ.

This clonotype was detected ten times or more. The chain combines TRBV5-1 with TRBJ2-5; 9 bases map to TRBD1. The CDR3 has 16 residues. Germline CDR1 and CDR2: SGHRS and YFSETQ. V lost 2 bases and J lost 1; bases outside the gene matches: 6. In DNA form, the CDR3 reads TGCGCCAGCAGCTTAGGCGGGACAGGGCCCCAAGAGACCCAGTACTTC. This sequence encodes CASSLGGTGPQETQYF.

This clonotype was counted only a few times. The CDR3, as DNA: TGCGCCAGCAGCCCTGGACCTTCGAATGAGCAGTTCTTC. The encoded protein is CASSPGPSNEQFF. This chain links TRBV5-1 with TRBJ2-1; D gene ambiguous. Germline CDR1 is SGHRS and CDR2 is YFSETQ. This CDR3 region has 13 residues. Trimming removed 4 bases from V and 7 bases from J, with 12 bases in between.

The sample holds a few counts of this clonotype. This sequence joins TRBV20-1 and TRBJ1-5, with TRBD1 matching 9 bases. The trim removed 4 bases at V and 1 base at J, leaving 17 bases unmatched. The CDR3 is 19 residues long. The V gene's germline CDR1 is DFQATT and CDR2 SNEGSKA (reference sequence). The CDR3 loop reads CSATGAGTGREWSNQPQHF. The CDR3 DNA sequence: TGCAGTGCTACGGGAGCCGGGACAGGGAGGGAGTGGAGCAATCAGCCCCAGCATTTT.